Detailed here is one T cell receptor (beta chain). Its antigen is unidentified. Fresh peripheral blood, roughly 9.8 ml of it, supplied the PBMCs. The germline V and J ends were trimmed by 11 bases and 6 bases, with 17 bases remaining between them. The germline V gene encodes CDR1 SNHLY and CDR2 FYNNEI. There are 13 residues in the CDR3. This entry comes from a study of T cells in Graves' hyperthyroidism and ophthalmopathy. Study observations and caveats: A model using 13 V-J features told ophthalmopathy apart from stable hyperthyroidism. Ophthalmopathy was identified by the model a median around 6 months ahead of onset. Blood held most thyroid clonotypes expanded above 0.001 frequency.

Researchers amplified the TCR beta CDR3 regions from RNA transcripts. HTBI primers drove first-round RT-PCR of the TCR CDR3. TCRdb itself ran the multiplex PCR reads through MiXCR, one entry per CDR3 protein. The sample lists about 640,000 distinct CDR3 sequences, around 21% occurring once. The TCR was taken from a man aged 25 to 45 with Graves' ophthalmopathy. The rearrangement uses TRBV2 and TRBJ1-5; TRBD1 is a possible D gene (6 bases). Sequenced input: blood. CDR3 sequence: CAGKGEEAQPQHF. CDR3 DNA: TGTGCCGGCAAGGGGGAGGAGGCTCAGCCCCAGCATTTT.